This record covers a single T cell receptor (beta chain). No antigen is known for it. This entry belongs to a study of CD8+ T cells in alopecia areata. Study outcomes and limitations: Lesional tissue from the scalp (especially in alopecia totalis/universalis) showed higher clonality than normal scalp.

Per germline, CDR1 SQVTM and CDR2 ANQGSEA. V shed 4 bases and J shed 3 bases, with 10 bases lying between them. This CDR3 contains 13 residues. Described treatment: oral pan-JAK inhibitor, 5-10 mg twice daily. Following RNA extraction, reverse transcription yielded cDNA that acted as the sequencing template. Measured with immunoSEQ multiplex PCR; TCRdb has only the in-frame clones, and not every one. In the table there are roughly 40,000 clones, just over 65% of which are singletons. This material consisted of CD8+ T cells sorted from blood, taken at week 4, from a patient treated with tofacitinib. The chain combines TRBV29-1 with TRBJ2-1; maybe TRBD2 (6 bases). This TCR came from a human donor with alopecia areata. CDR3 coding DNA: TGCAGCGTTGTGGGGGGAATCTACAATGAGCAGTTCTTC. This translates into CSVVGGIYNEQFF.